The T cell receptor (beta chain) described here comes from a study of blood T cell repertoires in COVID-19. Study as a whole: Acute-phase and convalescent COVID-19 samples originated in the United States, Italy and Spain. PBMCs, B-cell-depleted T cells, or T cells were the source of the cDNA or gDNA that made up the material.

Per germline, CDR1 KGHSH and CDR2 LQKENI. V lost 5 bases to trimming and J lost 9 bases; unmatched junction nucleotides: 9. The CDR3 has 15 amino acids. In the authors' methods: Researchers report that nucleated cell counts were estimated from reference gene primer amplification. Sequencing used immunoSEQ multiplex PCR; TCRdb keeps in-frame clones, though not all of them. Clone size and the V and J calls come from that table; the DNA yielded D and trimming. This repertoire shows 170,000 or so clones, around 84% found once; its top ten account for approximately 7%. The chain uses TRBV18 and TRBJ2-1; 11 nucleotides agree with TRBD2. The sample comprised peripheral blood. The receptor comes from a man aged 50-59 years with active or convalescent COVID-19. The CDR3 bases are TGTGCCAGCTCATCATTAGCGGGAGGGCCGGGTGAGCAGTTCTTC. This codes for CASSSLAGGPGEQFF.